This T cell receptor (beta chain) was identified in a study of identical twins. Broader study findings: Out-of-frame alpha sequences shared by twins were enriched for low generation probability.

With 6 bases removed from V and 0 bases from J, the gap between germline ends came to 13 bases. The CDR3 is 15 residues long. Germline values: CDR1 SGHAT, CDR2 FQNNGV. This clonotype has only a few counts. The antigen is not known. TCRdb processed the 5' RACE reads anew with MiXCR; each CDR3 protein has one entry. The table has hundreds of thousands of distinct CDR3 sequences, 8.6% seen once. This same sample was also part of a study on yellow fever vaccine responses in identical twins. That source notes: Reportedly, twins' vaccine T cell responses looked partly convergent and partly personalized.

This clonotype was obtained from a woman younger than 35 in good health. This rearrangement joins TRBV11-2 to TRBJ2-3; D not resolved. The sequenced sample consisted of PBMCs. CDR3 in amino acids: CASRSTESSTDTQYF. The CDR3 DNA reads TGTGCCAGCAGGTCAACTGAATCTAGCACAGATACGCAGTATTTT.